This TCR beta chain was recorded in a study of graft-versus-host responses after intestinal transplantation. Overall study: Each recipient received a multivisceral, liver-intestinal, or isolated intestinal graft.

Regarding this clone: Its antigen is currently unknown.

Findings and limits, study-wide: HvG clone declines early post-transplant were associated with peak circulating GvH levels. GvH clonotypes were identified within recipient marrow, with a subset emerging first in ileum or blood. Individuals carrying graft-donor T cell macrochimerism showed high graft-versus-host to host-versus-graft clonal ratios in allografts.

Germline V gene sequence: CDR1 MNHEY, CDR2 SVGAGI. Trimming removed 8 bases at V and 4 bases at J, with 12 bases between. The CDR3 has 13 amino acids. The table came from immunoSEQ multiplex PCR; TCRdb's copy has only in-frame clones and leaves some out. The profile shows over 35,000 clones, about 89% of them singletons. Source: PBMCs, taken around 330 days after intestinal transplant. The clonotype was recovered from a human patient who received an intestinal transplant, so some T cells may come from the graft donor. This sequence joins TRBV6-5 and TRBJ1-3; TRBD1 is a possible D gene (6 bases). The CDR3 bases are TGTGCCAGCTGCGGGGGGCTGGGAAACACCATATATTTT. Encoded protein: CASCGGLGNTIYF.